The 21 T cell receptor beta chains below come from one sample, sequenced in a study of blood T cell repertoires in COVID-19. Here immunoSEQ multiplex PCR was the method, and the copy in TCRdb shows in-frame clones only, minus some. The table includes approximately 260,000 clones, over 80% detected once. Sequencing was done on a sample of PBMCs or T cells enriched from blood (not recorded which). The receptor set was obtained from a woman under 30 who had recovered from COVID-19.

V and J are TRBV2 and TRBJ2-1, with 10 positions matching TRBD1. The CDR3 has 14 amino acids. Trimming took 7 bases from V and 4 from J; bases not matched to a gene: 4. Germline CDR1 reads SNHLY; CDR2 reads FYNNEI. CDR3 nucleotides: TGTGCCAGCAACACGGACAGGGGGTACAATGAGCAGTTCTTC. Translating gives CASNTDRGYNEQFF. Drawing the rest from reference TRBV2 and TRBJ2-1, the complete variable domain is EPEVTQTPSHQVTQMGQEVILRCVPISNHLYFYWYRQILGQKVEFLVSFYNNEISEKSEIFDDQFSVERPDGSNFTLKIRSTKLEDSAMYFCASNTDRGYNEQFFGPGTRLTVL.

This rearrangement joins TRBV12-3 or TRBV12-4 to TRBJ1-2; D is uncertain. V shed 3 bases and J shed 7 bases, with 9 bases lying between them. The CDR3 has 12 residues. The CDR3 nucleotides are TGTGCCAGCAGTTTGGGAGGGAGTGGCTACACCTTC. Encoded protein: CASSLGGSGYTF.

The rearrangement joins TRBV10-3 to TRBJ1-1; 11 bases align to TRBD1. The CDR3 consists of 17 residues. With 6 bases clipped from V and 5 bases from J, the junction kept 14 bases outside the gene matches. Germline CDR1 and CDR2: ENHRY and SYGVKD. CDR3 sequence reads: CAISASPGQGDLTEAFF. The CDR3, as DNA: TGTGCCATCAGCGCCTCACCGGGACAGGGGGACCTTACTGAAGCTTTCTTT.

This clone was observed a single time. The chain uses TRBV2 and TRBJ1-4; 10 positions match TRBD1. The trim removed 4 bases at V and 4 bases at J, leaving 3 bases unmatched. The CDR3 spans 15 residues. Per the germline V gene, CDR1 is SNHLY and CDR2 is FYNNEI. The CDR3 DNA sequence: TGTGCCAGCAGTGTATGGGACAGGGGTAATGAAAAACTGTTTTTT. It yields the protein CASSVWDRGNEKLFF.

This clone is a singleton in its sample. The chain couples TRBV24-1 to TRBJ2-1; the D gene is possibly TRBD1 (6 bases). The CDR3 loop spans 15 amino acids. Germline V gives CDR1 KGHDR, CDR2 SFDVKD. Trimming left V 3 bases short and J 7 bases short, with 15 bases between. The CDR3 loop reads CATSDPRQEANEQFF. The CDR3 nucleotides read TGTGCCACCAGTGATCCCCGACAGGAAGCGAATGAGCAGTTCTTC.

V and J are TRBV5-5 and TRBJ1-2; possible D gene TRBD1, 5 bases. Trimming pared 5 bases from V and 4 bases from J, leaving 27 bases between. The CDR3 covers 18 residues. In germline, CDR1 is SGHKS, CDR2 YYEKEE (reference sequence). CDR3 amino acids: CASRPLGGDALMGYGYTF. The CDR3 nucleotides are TGTGCCAGCAGACCCTTAGGAGGGGACGCCTTAATGGGCTATGGCTACACCTTC.

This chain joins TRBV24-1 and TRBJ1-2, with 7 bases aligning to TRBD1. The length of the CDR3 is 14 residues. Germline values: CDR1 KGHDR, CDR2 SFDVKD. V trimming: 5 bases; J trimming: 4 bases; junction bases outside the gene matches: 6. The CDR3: CATSAPDRFYGYTF. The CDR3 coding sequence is TGTGCCACCAGTGCCCCGGACAGGTTCTATGGCTACACCTTC.

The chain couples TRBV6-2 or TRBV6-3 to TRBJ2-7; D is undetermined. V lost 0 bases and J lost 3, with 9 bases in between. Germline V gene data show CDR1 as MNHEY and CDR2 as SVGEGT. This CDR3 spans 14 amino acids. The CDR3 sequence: CASSYSVTYYEQYF. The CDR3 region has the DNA TGTGCCAGCAGTTACTCGGTCACTTACTACGAGCAGTACTTC.

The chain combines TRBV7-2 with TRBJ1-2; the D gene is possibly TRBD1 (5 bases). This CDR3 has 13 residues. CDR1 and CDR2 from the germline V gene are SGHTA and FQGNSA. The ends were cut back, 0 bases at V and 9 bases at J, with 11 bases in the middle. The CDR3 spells CASSLAGVVRYTF. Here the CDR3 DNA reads TGTGCCAGCAGCTTAGCAGGGGTGGTACGCTACACCTTC.

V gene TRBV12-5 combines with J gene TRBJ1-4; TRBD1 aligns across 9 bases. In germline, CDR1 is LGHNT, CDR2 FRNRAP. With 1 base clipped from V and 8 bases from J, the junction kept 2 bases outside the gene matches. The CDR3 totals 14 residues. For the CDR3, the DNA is TGTGCTAGTGGTTTGGGGGACAGGGACGAAAAACTGTTTTTT. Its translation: CASGLGDRDEKLFF.

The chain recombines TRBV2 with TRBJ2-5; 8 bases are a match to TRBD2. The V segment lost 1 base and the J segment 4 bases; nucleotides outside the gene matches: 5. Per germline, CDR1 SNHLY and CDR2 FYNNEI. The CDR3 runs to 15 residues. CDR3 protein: CASSEVAGRGETQYF. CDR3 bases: TGTGCCAGCAGTGAAGTAGCGGGGCGAGGAGAGACCCAGTACTTC.

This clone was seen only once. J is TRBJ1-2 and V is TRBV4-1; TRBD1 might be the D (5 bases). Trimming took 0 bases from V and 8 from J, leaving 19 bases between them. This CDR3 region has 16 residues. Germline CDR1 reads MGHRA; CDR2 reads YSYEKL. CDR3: CASSQDVVGHRRGYTF. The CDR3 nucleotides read TGCGCCAGCAGCCAAGACGTGGTAGGACACCGACGAGGCTACACCTTC.

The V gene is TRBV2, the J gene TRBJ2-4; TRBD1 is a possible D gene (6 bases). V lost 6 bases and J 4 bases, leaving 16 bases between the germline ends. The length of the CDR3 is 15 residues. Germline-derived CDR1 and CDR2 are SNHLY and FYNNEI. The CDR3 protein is CASREDRQEKNIQYF. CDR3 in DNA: TGTGCCAGCAGAGAGGACCGACAGGAGAAAAACATTCAGTACTTC.

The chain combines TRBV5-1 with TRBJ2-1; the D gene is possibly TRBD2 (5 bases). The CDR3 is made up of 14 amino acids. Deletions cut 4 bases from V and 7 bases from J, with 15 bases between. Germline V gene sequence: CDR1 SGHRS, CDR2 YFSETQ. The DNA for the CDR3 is TGCGCCAGCAGCCAGACGGGGTCTTGGAATGAGCAGTTCTTC. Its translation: CASSQTGSWNEQFF.

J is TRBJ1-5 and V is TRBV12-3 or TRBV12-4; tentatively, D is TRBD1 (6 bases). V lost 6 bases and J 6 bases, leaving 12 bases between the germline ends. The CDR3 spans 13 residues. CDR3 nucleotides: TGTGCCAGCAGCCAACAGGGTTTTCAGCCCCAGCATTTT. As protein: CASSQQGFQPQHF.

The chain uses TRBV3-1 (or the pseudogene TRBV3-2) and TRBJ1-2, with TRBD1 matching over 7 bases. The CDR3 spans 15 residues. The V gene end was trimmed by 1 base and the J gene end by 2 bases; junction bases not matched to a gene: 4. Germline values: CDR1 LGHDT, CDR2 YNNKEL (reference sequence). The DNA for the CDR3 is TGTGCCAGCAGCCAAGTCGGGACAGCCAACTATGGCTACACCTTC. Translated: CASSQVGTANYGYTF.

CDR3 region: CSASLRAGGSYEQYF. DNA of the CDR3: TGCAGTGCTAGTTTAAGAGCGGGGGGGTCCTACGAGCAGTACTTC. The chain links TRBV20-1 to TRBJ2-7, with 10 bases that match TRBD2. V was clipped by 3 bases and J by 1 base; unmatched bases: 6. The germline V gene encodes CDR1 DFQATT and CDR2 SNEGSKA (reference sequence). The CDR3 runs to 15 residues.

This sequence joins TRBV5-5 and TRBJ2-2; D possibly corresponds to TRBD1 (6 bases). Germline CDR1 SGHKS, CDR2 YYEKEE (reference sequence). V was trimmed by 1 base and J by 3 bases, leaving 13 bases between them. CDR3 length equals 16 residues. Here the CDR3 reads CASSLKPDRYTGELFF. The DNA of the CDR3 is TGTGCCAGCAGCTTGAAACCTGACAGGTACACCGGGGAGCTGTTTTTT. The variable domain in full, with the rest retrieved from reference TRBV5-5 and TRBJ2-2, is DAGVTQSPTHLIKTRGQQVTLRCSPISGHKSVSWYQQVLGQGPQFIFQYYEKEERGRGNFPDRFSARQFPNYSSELNVNALLLGDSALYLCASSLKPDRYTGELFFGEGSRLTVL.

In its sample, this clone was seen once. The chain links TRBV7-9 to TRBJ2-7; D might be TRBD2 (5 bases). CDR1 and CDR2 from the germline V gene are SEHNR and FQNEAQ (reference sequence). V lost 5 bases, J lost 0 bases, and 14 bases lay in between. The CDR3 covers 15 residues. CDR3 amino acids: CASSPLSGSSYEQYF. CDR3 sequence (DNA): TGTGCCAGCAGCCCATTGTCGGGAAGCTCCTACGAGCAGTACTTC. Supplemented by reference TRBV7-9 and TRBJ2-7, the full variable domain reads DTGVSQNPRHKITKRGQNVTFRCDPISEHNRLYWYRQTLGQGPEFLTYFQNEAQLEKSRLLSDRFSAERPKGSFSTLEIQRTEQGDSAMYLCASSPLSGSSYEQYFGPGTRLTVT.

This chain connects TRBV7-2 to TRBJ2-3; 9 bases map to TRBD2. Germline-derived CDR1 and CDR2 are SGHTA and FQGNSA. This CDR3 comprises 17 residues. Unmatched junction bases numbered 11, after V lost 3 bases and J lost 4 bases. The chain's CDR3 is CASSLMAGGGAADTQYF. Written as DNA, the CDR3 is TGTGCCAGCAGCTTGATGGCTGGCGGGGGGGCGGCAGATACGCAGTATTTT.

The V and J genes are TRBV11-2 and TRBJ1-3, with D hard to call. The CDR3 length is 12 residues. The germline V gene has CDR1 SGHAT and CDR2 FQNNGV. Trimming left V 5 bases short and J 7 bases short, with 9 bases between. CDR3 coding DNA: TGTGCCAGCAGCGGGAGCGGGAACACCATATATTTT. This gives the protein CASSGSGNTIYF.